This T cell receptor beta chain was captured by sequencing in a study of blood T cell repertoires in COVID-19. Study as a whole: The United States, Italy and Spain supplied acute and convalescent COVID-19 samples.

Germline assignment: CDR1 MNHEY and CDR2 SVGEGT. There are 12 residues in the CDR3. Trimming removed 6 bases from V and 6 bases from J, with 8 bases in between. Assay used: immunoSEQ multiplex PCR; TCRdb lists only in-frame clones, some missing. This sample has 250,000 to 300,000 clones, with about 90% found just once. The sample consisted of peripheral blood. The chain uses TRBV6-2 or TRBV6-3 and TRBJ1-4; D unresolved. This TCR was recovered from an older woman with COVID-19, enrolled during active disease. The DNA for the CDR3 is TGTGCCAGCAGCCCCGCGGATGAAAAACTGTTTTTT. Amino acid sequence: CASSPADEKLFF.